Sequencing of this TCR beta chain was carried out in a study of blood T cells in healthy people across ages. Isolation per sample recovered at least 7 million PBMCs. Next came a second PCR, run for about 7 to 12 cycles, which used a sample-barcoded 5' primer along with a J-beta primer mix. TCRdb ran MiXCR on the 5' RACE reads and lists one entry per CDR3 protein. The sample has around 620,000 distinct CDR3 sequences, 25% to 30% seen once. The V end was cut by 1 base, the J end by 10 bases, with 14 bases between. Germline V CDR1 and CDR2: MNHNY, SVGAGI (reference sequence). This CDR3 has 14 residues. Notes on the study in general: Relative to aged donors, long-lived donors carried more naive CD4+ cells and displayed higher diversity. Getting older went along with TCR beta diversity per million T cells dropping roughly linearly.

Regarding this clonotype: Its antigen is still unknown.

The rearrangement links TRBV6-6 to TRBJ2-1; the D is unclear. The sequence derives from a woman in her 70s in good health. The sequenced sample was blood. The CDR3 loop reads CASSYWRGDGEQFF. CDR3 DNA sequence: TGTGCCAGCAGTTACTGGAGAGGAGACGGGGAGCAGTTCTTC.